This TCR beta chain was captured by sequencing in a study of identical twins. J was trimmed by 8 bases and V by 1 base; bases with no gene match: 7. Per germline, CDR1 SGHTA and CDR2 FQGNSA. The CDR3 loop spans 15 amino acids. This clonotype was seen more than once but under ten times. TCRdb recomputed calls from the 5' RACE reads with MiXCR, one row per CDR3 protein. The table lists roughly 500,000 distinct CDR3 sequences, 20% to 25% of them singletons. The sample was also linked to a second study, of T cells expressing NK-cell markers.

The receptor comes from a woman between 18 and 30 years old in good health. This sequence joins TRBV7-2 and TRBJ1-2, with 10 bases that match TRBD1. The sequenced sample consisted of CD4+ T cells sorted from blood. The CDR3 is CASSLEARGQGGYTF. In DNA, the CDR3 is TGTGCCAGCAGCTTAGAAGCTAGGGGACAGGGGGGCTACACCTTC.